This note documents a single TCR beta chain sequence. The target antigen is unknown. The study sequenced cultured CD4+ T cell DNA using the Oncomine TCR Beta short-read assay. From the PCR reads, TCRdb called clonotypes with MiXCR, one entry per CDR3 protein. The sample contains some 19,000 distinct CDR3 sequences, 38% of which appear only once. This CDR3 region has 14 residues. J lost 4 bases, V lost 4 bases, and 4 bases had no gene match. CDR1 is SEHNR and CDR2 is FQNEAQ in the germline V gene (reference sequence). The treatment here: roughly 10-day PBMC culture with coronavirus spike peptide pools or control peptides (ViraFEST assay). The data are from a study of vaccination and CD4 T cells after COVID-19.

This clonotype originated in a human donor with COVID-19. Sequencing input: cultured CD4+ T cells from blood. V usage is TRBV7-9 and J usage is TRBJ2-3; 8 bases line up with TRBD2. CDR3 in amino acids: CASSYGGAADTQYF. For the CDR3, the DNA is TGTGCCAGCAGCTACGGGGGGGCCGCAGATACGCAGTATTTT. Looking up the rest from reference TRBV7-9 and TRBJ2-3 gives the full variable domain: DTGVSQNPRHKITKRGQNVTFRCDPISEHNRLYWYRQTLGQGPEFLTYFQNEAQLEKSRLLSDRFSAERPKGSFSTLEIQRTEQGDSAMYLCASSYGGAADTQYFGPGTRLTVL.